The rows below give T cell receptor beta chains drawn from one sample of a study of shared T cell receptors in the human thymus. Repertoires were generated with immunoSEQ multiplex PCR, while TCRdb's copy carries only in-frame clones and drops some. The table has around 730,000 clones, approximately 83% seen once; the top ten hold 0.0095% to 0.013%. These sequences were also reported in another study, on human thymus T cells.

Sequencing input: thymocytes. These receptors originate from a girl under three years old with a congenital heart defect. Both conserved end residues are part of each CDR3. The order of the fields is clone size, V gene, D gene, J gene, CDR3 DNA, CDR3 protein. The D gene is left open where the match is weak. Clone sizes are given selectively: once, few, many, or a class where the clone is expanded.

size: NA; V: TRBV11-2; D: NA; J: TRBJ1-2; DNA: TGTGCCAGCAGCTTTCAGGGGAATCCTAACTATGGCTACACCTTC; CDR3: CASSFQGNPNYGYTF
size: NA; V: TRBV5-6; D: TRBD1; J: TRBJ1-2; DNA: TGTGCCAGCAGCTATGGCGGAGGGACAGGGGCTACTAACTATGGCTACACCTTC; CDR3: CASSYGGGTGATNYGYTF
size: NA; V: TRBV5-1; D: NA; J: TRBJ2-7; DNA: TGCGCCAGCAGCTTGCGAGGGGACAACTACGAGCAGTACTTC; CDR3: CASSLRGDNYEQYF
size: NA; V: TRBV7-4; D: NA; J: TRBJ1-5; DNA: TGTGCCAGCAGCATAAACGAGCAGCCCCAGCATTTT; CDR3: CASSINEQPQHF
size: NA; V: TRBV4-1; D: NA; J: TRBJ2-6; DNA: TGCGCCAGCAGCCCCCCTGGGGCACAGGGATCCTCTGGGGCCAACGTCCCGACTTTC; CDR3: CASSPPGAQGSSGANVPTF
size: few; V: TRBV29-1; D: NA; J: TRBJ1-1; DNA: TGCAGCGTTCTAGACAGCATTAACACTGAAGCTTTCTTT; CDR3: CSVLDSINTEAFF
size: NA; V: TRBV6-6; D: NA; J: TRBJ2-1; DNA: TGTGCCAGCAAGTCCGGGACCTACAATGAGCAGTTCTTC; CDR3: CASKSGTYNEQFF
size: NA; V: TRBV27; D: NA; J: TRBJ1-5; DNA: TGTGCCAGCAGTTGCGATAGCAATCAGCCCCAGCATTTT; CDR3: CASSCDSNQPQHF
size: NA; V: TRBV5-1; D: NA; J: TRBJ2-7; DNA: TGCGCCAGCACCGTGGGGGCAGGGGACTCCTACGAGCAGTACTTC; CDR3: CASTVGAGDSYEQYF
size: NA; V: TRBV5-1; D: TRBD1; J: TRBJ2-7; DNA: TGCGCCAGCAGCTGCAACACGGACAGGAGCGAGCAGTACTTC; CDR3: CASSCNTDRSEQYF
size: NA; V: TRBV5-4; D: TRBD1; J: TRBJ1-5; DNA: TGTGCCAGCAGCTTGACAGGGGGCAGGCAGCCCCAGCATTTT; CDR3: CASSLTGGRQPQHF
size: once; V: TRBV5-1; D: NA; J: TRBJ2-2; DNA: TGCGCCAGCAGCCCGGTTTCTGGGCCGAACACCGGGGAGCTGTTTTTT; CDR3: CASSPVSGPNTGELFF
size: NA; V: TRBV25-1; D: NA; J: TRBJ2-1; DNA: TGTGCCAGCAGTGAACATAGGGGGCTAGCGGGCAATGAGCAGTTCTTC; CDR3: CASSEHRGLAGNEQFF
size: NA; V: TRBV28; D: NA; J: TRBJ1-2; DNA: TGTGCCAGCAGCCACCAGACTGCGGACTATGGCTACACCTTC; CDR3: CASSHQTADYGYTF
size: NA; V: TRBV9; D: NA; J: TRBJ2-7; DNA: TGTGCCAGCAGCGCCTGCACGGGACTTTACTACGAGCAGTACTTC; CDR3: CASSACTGLYYEQYF
size: few; V: TRBV27; D: TRBD1; J: TRBJ2-2; DNA: TGTGCCAGCAGTTTCTCCAACCTACGGACAGGGAACACCGGGGAGCTGTTTTTT; CDR3: CASSFSNLRTGNTGELFF
size: NA; V: TRBV28; D: TRBD1; J: TRBJ1-4; DNA: TGTGCCAGCAGCATACCGGGACAGAGGGATGAAAAACTGTTTTTT; CDR3: CASSIPGQRDEKLFF
size: NA; V: TRBV5-8; D: NA; J: TRBJ1-2; DNA: TGTGCCAGCAGCTTGGTATACAGATACAACTATGGCTACACCTTC; CDR3: CASSLVYRYNYGYTF
size: NA; V: TRBV4-1; D: NA; J: TRBJ1-2; DNA: TGCGCCAGCAGCCATACAGGATTGGGCTATGGCTACACCTTC; CDR3: CASSHTGLGYGYTF
size: NA; V: TRBV27; D: NA; J: TRBJ1-1; DNA: TGTGCCAGCAGTCCAACCTACGACGGAGGAAACACTGAAGCTTTCTTT; CDR3: CASSPTYDGGNTEAFF
size: once; V: TRBV19; D: NA; J: TRBJ1-1; DNA: TGTGCCAGTAGTAATTGGGGGGGTTTGAACACTGAAGCTTTCTTT; CDR3: CASSNWGGLNTEAFF
size: few; V: TRBV4-1; D: TRBD1; J: TRBJ1-6; DNA: TGCGCCAGCAGCCAGAGACAGGGGGCAAGAAATTCACCCCTCCACTTT; CDR3: CASSQRQGARNSPLHF
size: NA; V: TRBV19; D: TRBD1; J: TRBJ1-5; DNA: TGTGCCAGTAGTATAGATTCCTCAGGACAGGCCAGCAATCAGCCCCAGCATTTT; CDR3: CASSIDSSGQASNQPQHF
size: NA; V: TRBV29-1; D: NA; J: TRBJ2-1; DNA: TGCAGCGTTGATGGAGCGAGTCACAATGAGCAGTTCTTC; CDR3: CSVDGASHNEQFF
size: few; V: TRBV27; D: NA; J: TRBJ2-5; DNA: TGTGCCAGCAGTTTACGGAACACAGGGTCTGAAGAGACCCAGTACTTC; CDR3: CASSLRNTGSEETQYF
size: NA; V: TRBV6-1; D: NA; J: TRBJ2-7; DNA: TGTGCCAGCATCCTCCCGGGGGAGCAGTACTTC; CDR3: CASILPGEQYF
size: NA; V: TRBV6-1; D: NA; J: TRBJ1-2; DNA: TGTGCCAGCAGTTCGACGGAGAACTATGGCTACACCTTC; CDR3: CASSSTENYGYTF
size: NA; V: TRBV7-9; D: TRBD2; J: TRBJ2-1; DNA: TGTGCCAGCAGCTTAGAATCCGCGGGGGGAAGTACTGAGCAGTTCTTC; CDR3: CASSLESAGGSTEQFF
size: NA; V: TRBV6-1; D: TRBD1; J: TRBJ2-1; DNA: TGTGCCAGCCTCCTTGGACAGGGTCACGGAAATGAGCAGTTCTTC; CDR3: CASLLGQGHGNEQFF
size: NA; V: TRBV7-6; D: NA; J: TRBJ1-4; DNA: TGTGCCAGCAGCTTAGCGTCGCTAAATCGGTCCTCGGCAACTAATGAAAAACTGTTTTTT; CDR3: CASSLASLNRSSATNEKLFF
size: once; V: TRBV9; D: TRBD2; J: TRBJ2-4; DNA: TGTGCCAGCAGCCTTACTAGCGGGGGGCGCGTTCAGTACTTC; CDR3: CASSLTSGGRVQYF
size: NA; V: TRBV19; D: TRBD1; J: TRBJ1-5; DNA: TGTGCCAGTAGCGGACCTTTCTCCGGGACAGTGGGCAATCAGCCCCAGCATTTT; CDR3: CASSGPFSGTVGNQPQHF
size: NA; V: TRBV12-5; D: NA; J: TRBJ1-5; DNA: TGTGCTAGTGGTTTGTTCCAGGGGTATCAGCCCCAGCATTTT; CDR3: CASGLFQGYQPQHF
size: once; V: TRBV4-1; D: TRBD1; J: TRBJ1-5; DNA: TGCGCCAGCAGCCAAGCTAAGAAGAAGACAGGGACAGACCAAAAGAATCAGCCCCAGCATTTT; CDR3: CASSQAKKKTGTDQKNQPQHF
size: NA; V: TRBV7-4; D: NA; J: TRBJ1-2; DNA: TGTGCCAGCAGCCCTATACCAGGGGTAGAGGGCTACACCTTC; CDR3: CASSPIPGVEGYTF
size: NA; V: TRBV15; D: NA; J: TRBJ1-4; DNA: TGTGCCACCAGCAGCTCCCCCCTAAGCCTGTTTTTT; CDR3: CATSSSPLSLFF
size: NA; V: TRBV6-1; D: NA; J: TRBJ2-7; DNA: TGTGCCAGCAGTGATAAGGAGAAGGGGGGGTACTACGAGCAGTACTTC; CDR3: CASSDKEKGGYYEQYF
size: NA; V: TRBV13; D: NA; J: TRBJ2-5; DNA: TGTGCCAGCAGCCCCCGCAGAGAGGGTGAGACCCAGTACTTC; CDR3: CASSPRREGETQYF
size: once; V: TRBV6-1; D: NA; J: TRBJ2-7; DNA: TGTGCCAGCAGTGGAGGCTTTCGGGGAGTGGAGACCTACGAGCAGTACTTC; CDR3: CASSGGFRGVETYEQYF
size: NA; V: TRBV10-2; D: NA; J: TRBJ2-1; DNA: TGCGCCAGCAGTGAGTATCGGGGTCTTTCCTACAATGAGCAGTTCTTC; CDR3: CASSEYRGLSYNEQFF
size: NA; V: TRBV10-3; D: TRBD1; J: TRBJ2-7; DNA: TGTGCCACCATAGGGGACAGGGGTAGCTCCTACGAGCAGTACTTC; CDR3: CATIGDRGSSYEQYF
size: NA; V: TRBV11-2; D: TRBD1; J: TRBJ2-7; DNA: TGTGCCAGCAGCTTAGATCCCAGGGGGCAAGCCCATGACTTC; CDR3: CASSLDPRGQAHDF
size: NA; V: TRBV9; D: TRBD1; J: TRBJ2-2; DNA: TGTGCCAGCAGCGTGGACAGGGAAGACGGGGCCGGGGAGCTGTTTTTT; CDR3: CASSVDREDGAGELFF
size: NA; V: TRBV29-1; D: NA; J: TRBJ1-1; DNA: TGCAGCGTTGAAGGGGCAGGGGCCACTGAAGCTTTCTTT; CDR3: CSVEGAGATEAFF
size: NA; V: TRBV13; D: TRBD2; J: TRBJ2-5; DNA: TGTGCCAGCAGCGAAACGACGGGGGGAAAAGAGACCCAGTACTTC; CDR3: CASSETTGGKETQYF
size: NA; V: TRBV4-2; D: TRBD1; J: TRBJ2-7; DNA: TGTGCCAGCAGCCCGAGCCGGGACAGGGGGCAACCCCCCGCGGCAAGCTCCTACGAGCAGTACTTC; CDR3: CASSPSRDRGQPPAASSYEQYF
size: few; V: TRBV11-2; D: TRBD1; J: TRBJ1-1; DNA: TGTGCCAGCAGCGCCCGGACAGGATCAGCTTTCTTT; CDR3: CASSARTGSAFF
size: NA; V: TRBV28; D: NA; J: TRBJ2-5; DNA: TGTGCCAGCAGTTACCAATTTGACGGAAGCCGAGGAGAGACCCAGTACTTC; CDR3: CASSYQFDGSRGETQYF
size: NA; V: TRBV28; D: TRBD1; J: TRBJ2-5; DNA: TGTGCCAGCAGTCCCATACAGGGGTCGACAGAGACCCAGTACTTC; CDR3: CASSPIQGSTETQYF
size: NA; V: TRBV28; D: NA; J: TRBJ2-7; DNA: TGTGCCAGCAGGACAGTGGAGGGGCGAACCTACGAGCAGTACTTC; CDR3: CASRTVEGRTYEQYF
size: few; V: TRBV27; D: NA; J: TRBJ1-2; DNA: TGTGCCAGCAGTACCGACAGCACCTCTGATGGCTACACCTTC; CDR3: CASSTDSTSDGYTF